The 27 T cell receptor beta chains below all came from one sample that was sequenced in a study of technical replicates of blood from a handful of donors. Clones were sequenced by immunoSEQ multiplex PCR, and TCRdb holds only the in-frame ones, with some missing. The table lists tens of thousands of clones, roughly 90% of them singletons. Material: PBMCs. The receptors originated from a human donor in good health. Some clones in this sample may be carry-over from other donors' samples.

This sequence joins TRBV5-8 and TRBJ2-1, with 12 bases matching TRBD1. J lost 7 bases, V lost 4 bases, and 12 bases had no gene match. In germline, CDR1 is SGHTS, CDR2 YDEGEE. The CDR3 spans 17 residues. Written as DNA, the CDR3 is TGTGCCAGCAGCCGAACCGCCGGGACAGGGGGCTTGAATGAGCAGTTCTTC. It codes for CASSRTAGTGGLNEQFF.

The chain uses TRBV5-6 and TRBJ2-7, with TRBD2 matching 7 bases. This CDR3 contains 15 residues. Germline V gene lookup returns CDR1 SGHDT and CDR2 YYEEEE. The V gene end was trimmed by 0 bases and the J gene end by 7 bases; junction bases not matched to a gene: 10. In DNA, the CDR3 is TGTGCCAGCAGCTTGGCCCTGGGAGGGCGGGGAGAGCAGTACTTC. It translates to CASSLALGGRGEQYF.

The chain links TRBV4-2 to TRBJ2-2; 10 bases agree with TRBD2. Per germline, CDR1 LGHNA and CDR2 YNFKEQ. V was clipped by 2 bases and J by 1 base; unmatched bases: 4. The CDR3 runs 17 residues. The CDR3 is CASSQNPSGGNTGELFF. For the CDR3, the DNA is TGTGCCAGCAGCCAAAATCCTAGCGGGGGGAACACCGGGGAGCTGTTTTTT.

The chain links TRBV19 to TRBJ1-2; 9 positions match TRBD1. V trimming: 5 bases; J trimming: 8 bases; junction bases outside the gene matches: 6. Looked up from germline, CDR1 is LNHDA and CDR2 is SQIVND (reference sequence). The length of the CDR3 is 13 residues. For the CDR3, the DNA is TGTGCCAGTAGTCCGGGACAGGGCGGAGGCTACACCTTC. Its translation is CASSPGQGGGYTF.

The rearrangement joins TRBV5-1 to TRBJ2-3; tentative D call: TRBD1 (6 bases). This CDR3 comprises 15 residues. CDR1 is SGHRS and CDR2 is YFSETQ in the germline V gene. V was cut by 4 bases and J by 1 base, with 13 bases left in between. This chain's CDR3 is CASSAQGRGTDTQYF. In DNA, the CDR3 is TGCGCCAGCAGCGCACAGGGAAGGGGCACAGATACGCAGTATTTT.

The V and J genes are TRBV2 and TRBJ1-2; perhaps TRBD1 as D (6 bases). The CDR3 covers 14 residues. Germline assignment: CDR1 SNHLY and CDR2 FYNNEI. V was pared by 4 bases and J by 8 bases, with 17 bases between. The CDR3 region is CASSVSPGVSGYTF. In nucleotides, the CDR3 is TGTGCCAGCAGTGTATCTCCAGGGGTTAGCGGCTACACCTTC.

This sequence joins TRBV5-6 and TRBJ1-6; D unresolved. There are 12 residues in the CDR3. The V gene lost 2 bases and the J gene lost 8 bases, with 5 bases spanning the gap. The germline CDR1 and CDR2 sequences are SGHDT and YYEEEE. CDR3 residues: CASSFPDSPLHF. The CDR3 DNA follows: TGTGCCAGCAGCTTTCCCGATTCACCCCTCCACTTT.

The rearrangement links TRBV7-9 to TRBJ1-6, with 8 bases that match TRBD1. The CDR3 runs to 15 residues. CDR1 and CDR2 (germline): SEHNR, FQNEAQ (reference sequence). The junction had 9 bases not matched to a gene; V was cut back by 4 bases and J by 10 bases. CDR3 sequence (DNA): TGTGCCAGCAGCTCCCAACCAGGGGGCGAATCACCCCTCCACTTT. Protein sequence: CASSSQPGGESPLHF.

This clone showed up just once. The chain links TRBV2 to TRBJ1-5; 8 bases are shared with TRBD1. Germline assignment: CDR1 SNHLY and CDR2 FYNNEI. There are 15 residues in the CDR3. The CDR3 here is CASQSQGAGNQPQHF. The CDR3 region has the DNA TGTGCTAGCCAGAGTCAGGGGGCCGGCAATCAGCCCCAGCATTTT.

The rearrangement links TRBV19 to TRBJ1-6; 9 bases match TRBD1. There are 14 residues in the CDR3. Germline V gives CDR1 LNHDA, CDR2 SQIVND (reference sequence). V shed 3 bases, J shed 9 bases, and the junction held 3 bases outside the gene matches. The CDR3 loop reads CASSISDRGSPLHF. CDR3 coding DNA: TGTGCCAGTAGTATTTCGGACAGGGGTTCACCCCTCCACTTT. Full variable domain (missing parts from reference TRBV19 and TRBJ1-6): DGGITQSPKYLFRKEGQNVTLSCEQNLNHDAMYWYRQDPGQGLRLIYYSQIVNDFQKGDIAEGYSVSREKKESFPLTVTSAQKNPTAFYLCASSISDRGSPLHFGNGTRLTVT.

The chain combines TRBV5-4 with TRBJ2-1; D is unclear. The germline CDR1 and CDR2 sequences are SGHNT and YYREEE (reference sequence). The V end was cut by 1 base, the J end by 8 bases, with 4 bases between. The CDR3 sequence is 11 residues long. The CDR3 is CASSLLDEQFF. As DNA, the CDR3 is TGTGCCAGCAGCTTGCTTGATGAGCAGTTCTTC.

This clone has a single count. The chain employs TRBV10-2 and TRBJ2-7; no definite D call. Trimming pared 4 bases from V and 6 bases from J, leaving 16 bases between. This CDR3 comprises 14 residues. Per the germline V gene, CDR1 is WSHSY and CDR2 is SAAADI. CDR3 region: CASSVLSSSAEQYF. In DNA form, the CDR3 reads TGCGCCAGCAGTGTTCTGAGTAGCTCAGCCGAGCAGTACTTC.

This sequence joins TRBV7-2 and TRBJ2-7; possibly TRBD1 for D (6 bases). V was cut by 2 bases and J by 0 bases, with 8 bases left in between. The length of the CDR3 is 14 residues. From germline, CDR1 is SGHTA and CDR2 FQGNSA. This chain's CDR3 is CASSLSRGSYEQYF. The CDR3 DNA reads TGTGCCAGCAGCTTAAGCAGGGGCTCCTACGAGCAGTACTTC.

The CDR3 loop is CASGFMAGLAGVYEQYF. Here the CDR3 DNA reads TGTGCTAGTGGTTTCATGGCCGGACTAGCGGGAGTCTACGAGCAGTACTTC. The chain joins TRBV12-5 to TRBJ2-7; 13 nucleotides agree with TRBD2. The J segment lost 3 bases and the V segment lost 3 bases, leaving 8 bases of the junction unmatched. The CDR3 consists of 17 residues. The germline V gene has CDR1 LGHNT and CDR2 FRNRAP.

This clone showed up just a few times. V usage is TRBV4-3 and J usage is TRBJ2-2, with 8 bases identical to TRBD1. Trimming removed 1 base from V and 4 bases from J; junction bases left unmatched: 2. CDR3 length: 15 amino acids. CDR1 is LGHNA and CDR2 is YSLEER in the germline V gene. Written as DNA, the CDR3 is TGCGCCAGCAGCCAAGGGACAGGGAGCACCGGGGAGCTGTTTTTT. This codes for CASSQGTGSTGELFF.

The genes are TRBV6-1 and TRBJ1-5; tentatively, D is TRBD1 (6 bases). Germline CDR1 and CDR2: MNHNS and SASEGT. V was cut by 2 bases and J by 4 bases, with 9 bases left in between. The CDR3 consists of 14 residues. CDR3 residues: CASSETQGNQPQHF. The CDR3 DNA follows: TGTGCCAGCAGTGAAACTCAGGGGAATCAGCCCCAGCATTTT.

The chain links TRBV29-1 to TRBJ1-1; 7 nucleotides line up with TRBD1. Per germline, CDR1 SQVTM and CDR2 ANQGSEA. This CDR3 region has 13 residues. V dropped 3 bases and J dropped 5; count of bases not matched to a gene: 6. The CDR3 region has the DNA TGCAGCGTTGATTCGACAGGGCGGACTGAAGCTTTCTTT. The encoded protein is CSVDSTGRTEAFF.

The chain joins TRBV7-9 to TRBJ2-4, with a possible D match to TRBD2 (6 bases). Germline-derived CDR1 and CDR2 are SEHNR and FQNEAQ (reference sequence). Trimming left V 8 bases short and J 6 bases short, with 20 bases between. The CDR3 has 15 amino acids. CDR3 loop: CASAQDGGAGNIQYF. In nucleotides, the CDR3 is TGTGCCAGCGCTCAGGACGGGGGAGCGGGAAACATTCAGTACTTC.

This rearrangement joins TRBV6-5 to TRBJ2-3; D possibly corresponds to TRBD2 (6 bases). CDR1 and CDR2 from the germline V gene are MNHEY and SVGAGI. V lost 5 bases and J 1 base, leaving 13 bases between the germline ends. There are 15 residues in the CDR3. The CDR3 nucleotides read TGTGCCAGCAGTACCACGGGACTCCGCACAGATACGCAGTATTTT. Translating gives CASSTTGLRTDTQYF.

This chain joins TRBV7-9 and TRBJ2-7, with TRBD2 identical over 9 bases. V lost 5 bases to trimming and J lost 6 bases; unmatched junction nucleotides: 14. Germline V gene lookup returns CDR1 SEHNR and CDR2 FQNEAQ (reference sequence). The CDR3 length is 16 residues. The CDR3 spells CASSPPGREGLGEQYF. CDR3 bases: TGTGCCAGCAGCCCGCCGGGGCGGGAGGGCCTAGGCGAGCAGTACTTC.

V usage is TRBV6-5 and J usage is TRBJ2-5; 7 nucleotides match TRBD2. The J call is uncertain, as TRBJ2-7 better fits the DNA end. The CDR3 is 15 residues long. Germline-derived CDR1 and CDR2 are MNHEY and SVGAGI. The CDR3 DNA sequence: TGTGCCAGCAGGAGGGACTATTCAAGCTCCTACGAGCAGTACTTC. Protein: CASRRDYSSSYEQYF.

V is TRBV4-2 and J is TRBJ2-7; 9 nucleotides match TRBD2. With 0 bases clipped from V and 2 bases from J, the junction kept 11 bases outside the gene matches. The CDR3 is 18 amino acids. Germline-derived CDR1 and CDR2 are LGHNA and YNFKEQ. The CDR3 is CASSQDLFAGGAAYEQYF. The CDR3 DNA is TGTGCCAGCAGCCAAGATCTCTTTGCGGGGGGGGCAGCCTACGAGCAGTACTTC.

J is TRBJ1-6 and V is TRBV14; D is uncertain. Germline CDR1 SGHDN, CDR2 FVKESK. V lost 5 bases and J lost 7, with 15 bases in between. The CDR3 loop spans 15 amino acids. CDR3 in DNA: TGTGCCAGCAGCACCCGTCTCAATCGGAATTCACCCCTCCACTTT. Protein product: CASSTRLNRNSPLHF.

This clone has a handful of counts. V and J are TRBV5-4 and TRBJ1-2; weak D call: TRBD1 (6 bases). The CDR3 totals 13 residues. The V gene's germline CDR1 is SGHNT and CDR2 YYREEE (reference sequence). With 5 bases removed from V and 4 bases from J, the gap between germline ends came to 12 bases. CDR3 region: CASSPWTAYGYTF. The CDR3 DNA is TGTGCCAGCAGTCCATGGACAGCCTATGGCTACACCTTC. Supplemented by reference TRBV5-4 and TRBJ1-2, the full variable domain reads ETGVTQSPTHLIKTRGQQVTLRCSSQSGHNTVSWYQQALGQGPQFIFQYYREEENGRGNFPPRFSGLQFPNYSSELNVNALELDDSALYLCASSPWTAYGYTFGSGTRLTVV.

The chain combines TRBV10-3 with TRBJ1-1, with D hard to call. The CDR3 loop spans 12 amino acids. Germline assignment: CDR1 ENHRY and CDR2 SYGVKD. V lost 7 bases to trimming and J lost 1 base, with 7 bases between them. The CDR3 loop is CAIKSGNTEAFF. The CDR3 coding sequence is TGTGCCATCAAGTCAGGGAACACTGAAGCTTTCTTT.

The J gene is TRBJ2-6, the V gene TRBV9, with 9 bases aligning to TRBD1. With 4 bases clipped from V and 5 bases from J, the junction kept 16 bases outside the gene matches. In germline, CDR1 is SGDLS, CDR2 YYNGEE. The CDR3 covers 19 residues. The CDR3 sequence is CASSSTGGQGKPRANVLTF. CDR3 bases: TGTGCCAGCAGCTCTACGGGCGGACAGGGGAAACCCAGGGCCAACGTCCTGACTTTC.

The chain recombines TRBV5-4 with TRBJ2-1; the match to TRBD2 covers 12 bases. The CDR3 has 17 residues. Germline assignment: CDR1 SGHNT and CDR2 YYREEE (reference sequence). J gave up 6 bases and V 4 bases, and 11 bases lay outside the gene matches. The CDR3 DNA reads as TGTGCCAGCAGCCCCGGGCCTAGCGGGAGGGCCCTCAATGAGCAGTTCTTC. This sequence encodes CASSPGPSGRALNEQFF.